Listed below are T cell receptor beta chains from one sample, sequenced in a study of CD8+ T cells in alopecia areata. Using immunoSEQ multiplex PCR, the repertoire was profiled, and TCRdb retains in-frame clones only, with some absent. The sample has approximately 180,000 clones, more than 50% seen once. Material: CD4+ T cells sorted from blood, obtained at week 24, from a patient treated with tofacitinib. The receptors stem from a human donor with alopecia areata. CDR3s include the opening cysteine and the closing phenylalanine or tryptophan. Each record gives: clone size, V gene, J gene, D gene, CDR3 DNA, CDR3 protein. A D gene is named only where the DNA matches it firmly. Size tells how often a clone was seen (once, few, many) or the class of an expanded clone, and some rows leave it out.

>NA|TRBV20-1|TRBJ2-7|NA
TGCAGTGCTATGGACAGCGAGCAGTACTTC
CSAMDSEQYF
>few|TRBV6-6|TRBJ2-2|NA
TGTGCCAGCAGTTACTTTACGAGACAAAGCACCGGGGAGCTGTTTTTT
CASSYFTRQSTGELFF
>NA|TRBV5-1|TRBJ1-1|NA
TGCGCCAGCAGCTTTGACTCTAACACTGAAGCTTTCTTT
CASSFDSNTEAFF
>NA|TRBV29-1|TRBJ1-1|NA
TGCAGCGTTGAAAGGGGGTTGACGAACACTGAAGCTTTCTTT
CSVERGLTNTEAFF
>NA|TRBV29-1|TRBJ2-1|TRBD2
TGCAGCGTTTTCGGGACTAGCAATGAGCAGTTCTTC
CSVFGTSNEQFF
>once|TRBV29-1|TRBJ1-1|NA
TGCAGCGTTGAGGGCAGAATGAACACTGAAGCTTTCTTT
CSVEGRMNTEAFF
>NA|TRBV19|TRBJ1-1|NA
TGTGCCAGTAGTATAGAGGACAGTATGAACACTGAAGCTTTCTTT
CASSIEDSMNTEAFF
>few|TRBV5-1|TRBJ2-5|NA
TGCGCCAGCAGCTTGGAGGCCAGGGGGGAAGAGACCCAGTACTTC
CASSLEARGEETQYF
>NA|TRBV10-3|TRBJ2-3|TRBD2
TGTGCCATCAGAGGGACTAGCGGGGGGGCGGTGGATACGCAGTATTTT
CAIRGTSGGAVDTQYF
>NA|TRBV29-1|TRBJ2-3|NA
TGCAGCGTAGACCTTGACGGGGATACGCAGTATTTT
CSVDLDGDTQYF
>NA|TRBV11-3|TRBJ1-5|NA
TGTGCCAGCAGCACAGGGAATCAGCCCCAGCATTTT
CASSTGNQPQHF
>NA|TRBV2|TRBJ2-7|NA
TGTGCCAGCAGTGCGGGGAGTTCCTACGAGCAGTACTTC
CASSAGSSYEQYF
>NA|TRBV7-8|TRBJ2-3|NA
TGTGCCAGCACGCGCGGCAGGACGACTACTAGCACAGATACGCAGTATTTT
CASTRGRTTTSTDTQYF
>NA|TRBV4-1|TRBJ1-1|TRBD1
TGCGCCAGCAGCCACACGGACAGGGGTGAAGCTTTCTTT
CASSHTDRGEAFF
>NA|TRBV4-3|TRBJ1-6|NA
TGCGCCAGCAGCCAAGAAGGGCGGGCGAATTCACCCCTCCACTTT
CASSQEGRANSPLHF